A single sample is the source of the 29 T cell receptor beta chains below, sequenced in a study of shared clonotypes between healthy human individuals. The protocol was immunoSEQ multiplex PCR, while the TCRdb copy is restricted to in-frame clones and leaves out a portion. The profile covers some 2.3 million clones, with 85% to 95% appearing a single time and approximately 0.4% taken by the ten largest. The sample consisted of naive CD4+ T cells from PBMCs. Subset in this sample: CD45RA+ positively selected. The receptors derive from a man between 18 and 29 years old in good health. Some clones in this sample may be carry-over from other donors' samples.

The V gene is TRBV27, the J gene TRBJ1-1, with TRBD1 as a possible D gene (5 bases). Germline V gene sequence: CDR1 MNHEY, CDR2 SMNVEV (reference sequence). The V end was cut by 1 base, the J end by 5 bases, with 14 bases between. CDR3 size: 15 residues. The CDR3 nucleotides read TGTGCCAGCAGTTTATGGGGACGTGGGGAGACTGAAGCTTTCTTT. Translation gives CASSLWGRGETEAFF.

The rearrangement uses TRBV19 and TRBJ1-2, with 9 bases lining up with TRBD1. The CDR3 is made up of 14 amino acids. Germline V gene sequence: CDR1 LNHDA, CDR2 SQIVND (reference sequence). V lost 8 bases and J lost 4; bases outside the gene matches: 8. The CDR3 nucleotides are TGTGCCAGTGAGGCGGGACAGGGCTCCTATGGCTACACCTTC. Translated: CASEAGQGSYGYTF.

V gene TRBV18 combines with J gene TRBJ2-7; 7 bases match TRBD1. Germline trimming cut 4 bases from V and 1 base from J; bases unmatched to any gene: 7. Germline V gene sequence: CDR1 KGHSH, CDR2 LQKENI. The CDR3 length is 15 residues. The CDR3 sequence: CASSRYRDSSYEQYF. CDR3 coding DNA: TGTGCCAGCTCACGGTACCGGGACAGTTCCTACGAGCAGTACTTC.

The CDR3 here is CASSSPAPGTAKNIQYF. CDR3 bases: TGTGCCAGCAGTTCCCCTGCTCCCGGGACAGCCAAAAACATTCAGTACTTC. V usage is TRBV28 and J usage is TRBJ2-4; D tentatively fits TRBD1 or TRBD2 (5 bases each). V gave up 4 bases and J gave up 0 bases, with 16 bases separating them. CDR3 length equals 17 residues. CDR1 MDHEN and CDR2 SYDVKM come from the germline V gene.

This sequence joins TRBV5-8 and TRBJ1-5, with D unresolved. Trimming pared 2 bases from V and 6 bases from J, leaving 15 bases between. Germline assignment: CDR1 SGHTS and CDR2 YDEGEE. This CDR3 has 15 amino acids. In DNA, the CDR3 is TGTGCCAGCAGCTTTGAACCCTATGGATCTCAGCCCCAGCATTTT. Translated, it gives CASSFEPYGSQPQHF. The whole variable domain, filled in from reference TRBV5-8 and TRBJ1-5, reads EAGVTQSPTHLIKTRGQQATLRCSPISGHTSVYWYQQALGLGLQFLLWYDEGEERNRGNFPPRFSGRQFPNYSSELNVNALELEDSALYLCASSFEPYGSQPQHFGDGTRLSIL.

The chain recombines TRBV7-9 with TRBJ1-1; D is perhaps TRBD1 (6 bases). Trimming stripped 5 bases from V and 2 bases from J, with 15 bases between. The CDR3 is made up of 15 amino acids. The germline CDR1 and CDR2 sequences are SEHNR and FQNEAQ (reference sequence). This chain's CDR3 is CASSLNRAGNTEAFF. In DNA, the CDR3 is TGTGCCAGCAGCCTCAACAGGGCAGGAAACACTGAAGCTTTCTTT. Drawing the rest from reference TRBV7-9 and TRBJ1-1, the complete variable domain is DTGVSQNPRHKITKRGQNVTFRCDPISEHNRLYWYRQTLGQGPEFLTYFQNEAQLEKSRLLSDRFSAERPKGSFSTLEIQRTEQGDSAMYLCASSLNRAGNTEAFFGQGTRLTVV.

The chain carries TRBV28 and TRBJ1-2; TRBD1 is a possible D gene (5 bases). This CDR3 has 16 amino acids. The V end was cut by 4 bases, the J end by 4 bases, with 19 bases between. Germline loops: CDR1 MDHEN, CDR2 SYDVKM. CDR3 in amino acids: CASSSYDRDGAYGYTF. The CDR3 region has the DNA TGTGCCAGCAGTTCCTATGATCGGGACGGAGCCTATGGCTACACCTTC.

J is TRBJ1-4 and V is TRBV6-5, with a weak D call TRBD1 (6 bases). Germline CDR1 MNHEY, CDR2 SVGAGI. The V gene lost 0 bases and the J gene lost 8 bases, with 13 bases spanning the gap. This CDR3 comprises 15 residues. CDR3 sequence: CASSYSWAGAEKLFF. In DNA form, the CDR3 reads TGTGCCAGCAGTTACTCGTGGGCAGGGGCCGAAAAACTGTTTTTT.

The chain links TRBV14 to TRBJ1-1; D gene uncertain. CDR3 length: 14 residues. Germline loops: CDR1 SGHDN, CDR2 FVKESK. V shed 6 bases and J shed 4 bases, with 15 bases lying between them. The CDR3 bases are TGTGCCAGCAGAAAGGCAGGAATGTCCACTGAAGCTTTCTTT. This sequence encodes CASRKAGMSTEAFF.

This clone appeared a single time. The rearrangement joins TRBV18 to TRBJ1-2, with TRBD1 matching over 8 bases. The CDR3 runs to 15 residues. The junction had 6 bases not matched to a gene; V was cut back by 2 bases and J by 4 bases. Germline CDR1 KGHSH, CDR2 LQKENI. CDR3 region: CASSPSQGGGYGYTF. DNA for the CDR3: TGTGCCAGCTCACCATCACAGGGGGGAGGCTATGGCTACACCTTC. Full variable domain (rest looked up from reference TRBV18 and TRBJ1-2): NAGVMQNPRHLVRRRGQEARLRCSPMKGHSHVYWYRQLPEEGLKFMVYLQKENIIDESGMPKERFSAEFPKEGPSILRIQQVVRGDSAAYFCASSPSQGGGYGYTFGSGTRLTVV.

The CDR3 nucleotides read TGTGCCAGCAGTTTCGAGGCCTATCAGCCCCAGCATTTT. Translating it yields CASSFEAYQPQHF. The chain has TRBV28 and TRBJ1-5; D ambiguous. This CDR3 has 13 residues. The V gene's germline CDR1 is MDHEN and CDR2 SYDVKM. V was shortened by 3 bases and J by 5 bases, with 8 bases between the two germline ends.

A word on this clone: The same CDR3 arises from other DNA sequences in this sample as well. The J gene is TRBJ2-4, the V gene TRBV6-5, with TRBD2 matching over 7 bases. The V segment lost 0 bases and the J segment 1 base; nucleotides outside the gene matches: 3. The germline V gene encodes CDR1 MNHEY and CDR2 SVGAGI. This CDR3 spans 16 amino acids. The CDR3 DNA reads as TGTGCCAGCAGTTACTCTGCAGCGGGGGCCAAAAACATTCAGTACTTC. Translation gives CASSYSAAGAKNIQYF.

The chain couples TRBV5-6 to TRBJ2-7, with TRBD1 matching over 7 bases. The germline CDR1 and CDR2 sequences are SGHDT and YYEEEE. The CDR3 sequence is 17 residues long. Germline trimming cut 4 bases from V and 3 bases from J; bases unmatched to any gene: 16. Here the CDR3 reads CASSPTPLGTVIYEQYF. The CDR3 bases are TGTGCCAGCAGCCCGACCCCTCTCGGGACAGTGATCTACGAGCAGTACTTC.

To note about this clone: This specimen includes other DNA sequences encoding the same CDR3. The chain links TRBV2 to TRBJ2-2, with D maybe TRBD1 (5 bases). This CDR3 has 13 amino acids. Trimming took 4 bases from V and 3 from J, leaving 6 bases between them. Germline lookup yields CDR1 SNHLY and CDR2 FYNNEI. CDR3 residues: CASSAGYTGELFF. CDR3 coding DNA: TGTGCCAGCAGTGCAGGGTACACCGGGGAGCTGTTTTTT. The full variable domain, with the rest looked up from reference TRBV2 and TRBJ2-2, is EPEVTQTPSHQVTQMGQEVILRCVPISNHLYFYWYRQILGQKVEFLVSFYNNEISEKSEIFDDQFSVERPDGSNFTLKIRSTKLEDSAMYFCASSAGYTGELFFGEGSRLTVL.

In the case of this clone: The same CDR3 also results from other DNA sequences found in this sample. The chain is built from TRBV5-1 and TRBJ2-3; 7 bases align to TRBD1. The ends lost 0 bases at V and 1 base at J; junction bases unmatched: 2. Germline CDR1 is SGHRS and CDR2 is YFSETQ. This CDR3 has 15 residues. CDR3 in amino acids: CASSLGTGGTDTQYF. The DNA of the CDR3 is TGCGCCAGCAGCTTGGGTACAGGGGGCACAGATACGCAGTATTTT.

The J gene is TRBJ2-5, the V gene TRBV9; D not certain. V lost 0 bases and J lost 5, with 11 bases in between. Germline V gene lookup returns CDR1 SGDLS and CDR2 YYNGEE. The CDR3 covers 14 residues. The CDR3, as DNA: TGTGCCAGCAGCGTAGGAGTACATTCGGAGACCCAGTACTTC. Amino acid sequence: CASSVGVHSETQYF.

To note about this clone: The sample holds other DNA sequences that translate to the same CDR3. CDR3 amino acids: CASSDGTSGSYEQYF. CDR3 DNA sequence: TGTGCCAGCAGCGATGGGACTAGCGGCTCCTACGAGCAGTACTTC. The chain has TRBV9 and TRBJ2-7; 11 bases are a match to TRBD2. The CDR3 covers 15 residues. The V segment lost 3 bases and the J segment 0 bases; nucleotides outside the gene matches: 2. Per the germline V gene, CDR1 is SGDLS and CDR2 is YYNGEE.

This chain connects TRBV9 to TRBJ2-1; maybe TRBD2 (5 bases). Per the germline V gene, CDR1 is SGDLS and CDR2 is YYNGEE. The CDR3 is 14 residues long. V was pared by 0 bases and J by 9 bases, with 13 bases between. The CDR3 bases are TGTGCCAGCAGCGTAGGGGCTAGCAGTGGTGAGCAGTTCTTC. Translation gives CASSVGASSGEQFF.

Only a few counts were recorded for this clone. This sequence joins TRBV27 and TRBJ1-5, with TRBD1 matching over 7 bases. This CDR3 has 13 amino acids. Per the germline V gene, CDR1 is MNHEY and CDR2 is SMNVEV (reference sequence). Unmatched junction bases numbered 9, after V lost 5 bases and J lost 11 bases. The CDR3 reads CASSATSGTAQHF. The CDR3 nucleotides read TGTGCCAGCAGTGCAACCTCCGGGACAGCCCAGCATTTT.

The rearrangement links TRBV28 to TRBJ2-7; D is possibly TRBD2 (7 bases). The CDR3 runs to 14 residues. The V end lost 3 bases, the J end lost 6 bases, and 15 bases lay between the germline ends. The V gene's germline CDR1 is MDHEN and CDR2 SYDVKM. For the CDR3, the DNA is TGTGCCAGCAGTTTTTCGGGGGGCTGGAGCGAGCAGTACTTC. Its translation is CASSFSGGWSEQYF.

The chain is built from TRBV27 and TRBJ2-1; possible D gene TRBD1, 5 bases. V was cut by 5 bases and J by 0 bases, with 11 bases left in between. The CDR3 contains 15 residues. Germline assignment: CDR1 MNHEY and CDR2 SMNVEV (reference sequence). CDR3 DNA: TGTGCCAGCAGTCATACAGGATTCTCCTACAATGAGCAGTTCTTC. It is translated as CASSHTGFSYNEQFF.

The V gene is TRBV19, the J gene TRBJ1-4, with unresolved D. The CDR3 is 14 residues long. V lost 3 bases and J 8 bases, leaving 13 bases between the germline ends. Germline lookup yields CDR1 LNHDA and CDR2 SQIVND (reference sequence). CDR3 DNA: TGTGCCAGTAGTATCGGGTCTGTGGGGGAAAAACTGTTTTTT. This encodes CASSIGSVGEKLFF.

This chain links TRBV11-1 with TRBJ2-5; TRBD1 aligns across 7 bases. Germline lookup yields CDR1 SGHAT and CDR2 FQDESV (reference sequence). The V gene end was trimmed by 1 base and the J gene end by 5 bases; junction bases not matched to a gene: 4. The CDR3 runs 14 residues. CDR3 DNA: TGTGCCAGCAGCTTAGGGGACAGCAGGGAGACCCAGTACTTC. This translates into CASSLGDSRETQYF.

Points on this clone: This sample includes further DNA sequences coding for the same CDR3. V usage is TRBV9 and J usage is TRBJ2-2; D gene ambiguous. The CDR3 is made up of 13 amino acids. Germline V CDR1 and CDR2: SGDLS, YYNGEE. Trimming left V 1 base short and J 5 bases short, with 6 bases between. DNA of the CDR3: TGTGCCAGCAGCGTAATAGTTACCGGGGAGCTGTTTTTT. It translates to CASSVIVTGELFF.

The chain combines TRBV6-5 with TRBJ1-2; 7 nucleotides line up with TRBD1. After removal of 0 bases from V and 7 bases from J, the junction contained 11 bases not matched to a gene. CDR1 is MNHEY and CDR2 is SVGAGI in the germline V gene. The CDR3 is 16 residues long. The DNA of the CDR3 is TGTGCCAGCAGTTACTCAGGGGGCAGGGAGCGATCTGGCTACACCTTC. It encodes CASSYSGGRERSGYTF.

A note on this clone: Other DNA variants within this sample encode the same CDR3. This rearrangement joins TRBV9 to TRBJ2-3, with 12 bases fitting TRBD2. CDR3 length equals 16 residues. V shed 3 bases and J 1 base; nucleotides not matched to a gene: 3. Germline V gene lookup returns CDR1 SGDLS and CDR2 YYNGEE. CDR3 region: CASSARLAGGTDTQYF. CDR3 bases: TGTGCCAGCAGCGCCAGACTAGCGGGAGGCACAGATACGCAGTATTTT.

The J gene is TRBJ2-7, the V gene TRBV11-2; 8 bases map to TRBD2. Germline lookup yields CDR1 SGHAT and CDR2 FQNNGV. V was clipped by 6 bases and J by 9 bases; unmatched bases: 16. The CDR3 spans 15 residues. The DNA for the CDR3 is TGTGCCAGCAGGCCTGCGGGACTAGAAGGCTCGGGGCAGTACTTC. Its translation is CASRPAGLEGSGQYF. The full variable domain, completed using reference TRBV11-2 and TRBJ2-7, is EAGVAQSPRYKIIEKRQSVAFWCNPISGHATLYWYQQILGQGPKLLIQFQNNGVVDDSQLPKDRFSAERLKGVDSTLKIQPAKLEDSAVYLCASRPAGLEGSGQYFGPGTRLTVT.

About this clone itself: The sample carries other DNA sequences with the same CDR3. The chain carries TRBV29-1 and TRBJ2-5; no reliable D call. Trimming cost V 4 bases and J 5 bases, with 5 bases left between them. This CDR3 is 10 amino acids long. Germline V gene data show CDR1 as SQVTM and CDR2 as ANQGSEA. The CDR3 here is CSVADETQYF. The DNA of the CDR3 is TGCAGCGTTGCTGACGAGACCCAGTACTTC.

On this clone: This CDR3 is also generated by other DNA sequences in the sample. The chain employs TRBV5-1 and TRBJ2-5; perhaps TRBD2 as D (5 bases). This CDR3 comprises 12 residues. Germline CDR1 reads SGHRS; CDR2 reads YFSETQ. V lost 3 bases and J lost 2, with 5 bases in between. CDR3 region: CASSSGQETQYF. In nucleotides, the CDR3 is TGCGCCAGCAGCTCGGGGCAAGAGACCCAGTACTTC.